Shown below are 13 T cell receptor beta chains from a single sample sequenced in a study of post-analysis software for immune sequencing data. Findings and limits, study-wide: A handful of TRBV segments (TRBV5-6, TRBV5-1 and TRBV20-1 among them) occurred more frequently in patients than in controls.

Antigen specificity for these receptors is unknown. Prepared TCR beta cDNA libraries contained unique molecular identifiers. TCRdb recomputed calls from the PCR reads with MiXCR, one row per CDR3 protein. The data show approximately 730,000 distinct CDR3 sequences, with 25% to 30% seen just once and 0.56% held by the top ten. Specimen: blood. The receptors shown here come from a girl between 10 and 17 years old with multiple sclerosis.

This clonotype was seen a handful of times. CDR3 residues: CASSPPLRARETQYF. The CDR3 coding sequence is TGTGCCAGCAGCCCGCCATTGCGGGCGAGAGAGACCCAGTACTTC. This chain uses TRBV7-2 with TRBJ2-5; a possible D gene is TRBD2 (5 bases). Trimming removed 5 bases from V and 4 bases from J, with 17 bases in between. Germline assignment: CDR1 SGHTA and CDR2 FQGNSA. The CDR3 sequence is 15 residues long.

The chain employs TRBV6-5 and TRBJ2-6; D ambiguous. V was pared by 2 bases and J by 0 bases, with 5 bases between. Germline V gene sequence: CDR1 MNHEY, CDR2 SVGAGI. The CDR3 is made up of 15 amino acids. CDR3 protein: CASSYGPSGANVLTF. The CDR3, as DNA: TGTGCCAGCAGTTACGGTCCCTCTGGGGCCAACGTCCTGACTTTC.

This clonotype has more than one count but fewer than ten. The V call is TRBV28, the J call TRBJ2-3, with 11 bases aligning to TRBD1. The V segment lost 5 bases and the J segment 6 bases; nucleotides outside the gene matches: 10. CDR1 and CDR2 (germline): MDHEN, SYDVKM. The CDR3 consists of 16 residues. CDR3 loop: CASSNSDRGRLDTQYF. For the CDR3, the DNA is TGTGCCAGCAGTAACTCGGACAGGGGGCGATTGGATACGCAGTATTTT.

This clonotype occurred a few times. V and J are TRBV18 and TRBJ1-1, with 9 positions matching TRBD1. The length of the CDR3 is 15 residues. J lost 0 bases, V lost 4 bases, and 3 bases had no gene match. From germline, CDR1 is KGHSH and CDR2 LQKENI. The CDR3 region is CASSLDRGMNTEAFF. CDR3 nucleotides: TGTGCCAGCTCACTCGACAGGGGGATGAACACTGAAGCTTTCTTT.

This sequence joins TRBV6-2 or TRBV6-3 and TRBJ2-1, with D unresolved. CDR1 and CDR2 (germline): MNHEY, SVGEGT. The length of the CDR3 is 16 residues. With 2 bases removed from V and 0 bases from J, the gap between germline ends came to 11 bases. This CDR3 reads CASSYGPIHSYNEQFF. The CDR3 DNA reads as TGTGCCAGCAGTTACGGTCCGATCCACTCCTACAATGAGCAGTTCTTC.

The genes are TRBV20-1 and TRBJ2-3, with D perhaps TRBD1 (6 bases). Between the trimmed V and J ends, which lost 6 bases and 2 bases, there was a span of 15 bases. The CDR3 runs 14 residues. Looked up from germline, CDR1 is DFQATT and CDR2 is SNEGSKA (reference sequence). CDR3 in amino acids: CSATKDSLTDTQYF. In DNA form, the CDR3 reads TGCAGTGCAACGAAGGACAGCCTCACAGATACGCAGTATTTT.

Only a few counts were recorded for this clonotype. This chain links TRBV3-1 with TRBJ2-1; 14 nucleotides agree with TRBD2. CDR1 is LGHDT, CDR2 YNNKEL, per germline (reference sequence). V lost 2 bases and J lost 7; bases outside the gene matches: 10. The CDR3 covers 18 residues. CDR3: CASSQPGLAGGHRNEQFF. The CDR3 region has the DNA TGTGCCAGCAGCCAACCAGGACTAGCGGGAGGCCATCGAAATGAGCAGTTCTTC.

The chain is built from TRBV4-2 and TRBJ2-5, with 11 bases lining up with TRBD2. The germline CDR1 and CDR2 sequences are LGHNA and YNFKEQ. Trimming took 2 bases from V and 3 from J; bases not matched to a gene: 11. This CDR3 has 18 residues. CDR3 residues: CASSQPRASGGSKETQYF. CDR3 bases: TGTGCCAGCAGCCAACCCCGGGCTAGCGGGGGGTCTAAAGAGACCCAGTACTTC.

This clonotype was counted only a few times. This chain joins TRBV29-1 and TRBJ2-3; D possibly corresponds to TRBD1 (6 bases). Germline CDR1 is SQVTM and CDR2 is ANQGSEA. Trimming removed 0 bases from V and 2 bases from J, with 12 bases in between. The CDR3 runs 15 residues. The CDR3: CSVEESGDLTDTQYF. DNA of the CDR3: TGCAGCGTTGAAGAGTCAGGGGATCTCACAGATACGCAGTATTTT.

This clonotype was seen a few times. The chain is built from TRBV18 and TRBJ2-1, with D hard to call. CDR1 KGHSH and CDR2 LQKENI come from the germline V gene. The V and J ends lost 2 bases and 0 bases respectively, with 8 bases between them. The CDR3 runs to 15 residues. This chain's CDR3 is CASSPNAVSYNEQFF. CDR3 sequence (DNA): TGTGCCAGCTCACCAAACGCGGTCTCCTACAATGAGCAGTTCTTC.

The gene calls are TRBV24-1 and TRBJ1-2; D may be TRBD1 (6 bases). V was pared by 4 bases and J by 4 bases, with 18 bases between. Germline loops: CDR1 KGHDR, CDR2 SFDVKD. CDR3 size: 16 residues. CDR3 protein: CATSDRSYRDGYGYTF. Written as DNA, the CDR3 is TGTGCCACCAGTGACCGGTCGTACAGGGACGGCTATGGCTACACCTTC.

A note on this clonotype: The junction shows a germline mismatch at one end, possibly a read error. This chain uses TRBV20-1 with TRBJ2-1; 11 nucleotides match TRBD2. CDR1 is DFQATT, CDR2 SNEGSKA, per germline (reference sequence). The CDR3 is 16 residues long. The CDR3 sequence: CSTRGLAGRSYNEQFF. The CDR3 nucleotides read TGCAGTACTAGAGGACTAGCGGGCCGCTCCTACAATGAGCAGTTCTTC.

This clonotype showed up just a few times. This chain uses TRBV28 with TRBJ2-1; D is perhaps TRBD1 (6 bases). Deletions cut 2 bases from V and 7 bases from J, with 15 bases between. The CDR3 covers 15 residues. The germline V gene has CDR1 MDHEN and CDR2 SYDVKM. CDR3 sequence: CASSLLAGVGNEQFF. CDR3 nucleotides: TGTGCCAGCAGTTTACTGGCAGGGGTTGGGAATGAGCAGTTCTTC.